This TCR beta chain was recovered during a study of vaccination and CD4 T cells after COVID-19. As concerns this clonotype: Its specificity is not known.

This CDR3 is 13 amino acids long. CDR1 is KGHSH, CDR2 LQKENI, per germline. The V end was cut by 5 bases, the J end by 5 bases, with 12 bases between. Sequencing of DNA taken from cultured CD4+ T cells relied on the Oncomine TCR Beta short-read assay. It was cultured CD4+ T cells from which genomic DNA was extracted. MiXCR, applied by TCRdb to the PCR reads, yields one record per CDR3 protein. The data show about 18,000 distinct CDR3 sequences, around 50% seen once. The treatment denotes: roughly 10-day PBMC culture with coronavirus spike peptide pools or control peptides (ViraFEST assay). Before Alpha, Beta and Delta appeared in the US, convalescents tested positive (March–late 2020).

The material sequenced was CD4+ T cells from blood, cultured in vitro, taken before SARS-CoV-2 vaccination. The sequence was collected from a human donor who had recovered from COVID-19. J is TRBJ1-2 and V is TRBV18, with D tentatively TRBD1 (5 bases). The CDR3 sequence: CASSEEGRYGYTF. The DNA of the CDR3 is TGTGCCAGCTCAGAGGAGGGGCGTTATGGCTACACCTTC.